This TCR beta chain is drawn from a study of T-cell memory formation after mild COVID-19. Broader study findings: CM and EM subsets held most contracting CD4+ clones; EMRA held CD8+ ones. Some clones that responded turned up in pre-infection memory, which suggests that cross-reactive memory joined in. The study found balanced CD4/CD8 in clones contracting day 15 to 85 and a CD4+ lean in later expanders.

MiXCR was run by TCRdb on the 5' RACE reads, yielding one entry per CDR3 protein. The sample holds 350,000 to 500,000 distinct CDR3 sequences, 15% to 20% seen once. Of note for this clonotype: The antigen is undetermined.

The V end lost 6 bases, the J end lost 2 bases, and 11 bases lay between the germline ends. Germline assignment: CDR1 SQVTM and CDR2 ANQGSEA. This CDR3 is 12 amino acids long. Sequenced material: PBMCs or a T cell subset sorted from them (not recorded which). The gene calls are TRBV29-1 and TRBJ2-7; D is undetermined. The receptor was derived from a man aged 18 to 30 who had mild COVID-19 (a few samples of this study predate the infection). Cell type and time point are not known. CDR3 sequence (DNA): TGCAGCGTGGTAGAGATCCCCTACGAGCAGTACTTC. Translating gives CSVVEIPYEQYF.